This TCR beta chain derives from a study of CD8+CD57+ T cells in acquired aplastic anemia. The wider study: Roughly 3.2 ug was the average amount of DNA from sorted CD4+ and CD8+ cells.

The germline V gene encodes CDR1 SNHLY and CDR2 FYNNEI. J lost 4 bases, V lost 0 bases, and 4 bases had no gene match. CDR3 length: 16 residues. Selection for sequencing was limited to patients who had shown CD8+CD57+ cell expansion by flow cytometry. Investigators profiled TCR beta VDJ and CDR3 from genomic DNA template. TCRdb re-called the reads with MiXCR, one entry per CDR3 protein. The table records some 92,000 distinct CDR3 sequences, approximately 73% of them present only once. The V call is TRBV2, the J call TRBJ1-3, with 9 bases lining up with TRBD1. This TCR derives from a human donor with aplastic anemia. The sample consisted of sorted CD4+, CD8+, or CD8+CD57+ T cells (not recorded which) from PBMCs. The CDR3 nucleotides read TGTGCCAGCAGTGAAGCGAACAGGGGGCTCGGAAACACCATATATTTT. Protein: CASSEANRGLGNTIYF. Complete variable domain (other parts from reference TRBV2 and TRBJ1-3): EPEVTQTPSHQVTQMGQEVILRCVPISNHLYFYWYRQILGQKVEFLVSFYNNEISEKSEIFDDQFSVERPDGSNFTLKIRSTKLEDSAMYFCASSEANRGLGNTIYFGEGSWLTVV.